A selection of T cell receptor beta chains follows, all from one sample in a study of synovial regulatory T cells in juvenile arthritis. Using immunoSEQ multiplex PCR, the repertoire was profiled, and TCRdb retains in-frame clones only, with some absent. This repertoire includes about 9,600 clones. Material: Treg cells from blood. The receptors come from a donor younger than 30 with juvenile idiopathic arthritis. Each CDR3 is given with its conserved first and last residue. The size entry is marked missing in some rows and otherwise reads once, few, many or a size class.

j_call: TRBJ1-1
v_call: TRBV5-1
clone_size: NA
cdr3_aa: CASSPTGLNTEAFF

j_call: TRBJ2-3
v_call: TRBV19
clone_size: NA
cdr3_aa: CASGTGTGRKDTQYF

j_call: TRBJ2-1
v_call: TRBV29-1
clone_size: NA
cdr3_aa: CSVAFGLAGYSEQFF

j_call: TRBJ1-6
v_call: TRBV27
clone_size: NA
cdr3_aa: CASTYFRDRDSPLHF

j_call: TRBJ2-7
v_call: TRBV19
clone_size: medium-sized
cdr3_aa: CASSKGLAGGYEQYF

j_call: TRBJ1-3
v_call: TRBV6-5
clone_size: NA
cdr3_aa: CASSYTGTSGNTIYF

j_call: TRBJ1-2
v_call: TRBV20-1
clone_size: NA
cdr3_aa: CSGRTDYGYTF

j_call: TRBJ1-5
v_call: TRBV6-6
clone_size: medium-sized
cdr3_aa: CASSYQGGNQPQHF

j_call: TRBJ2-7
v_call: TRBV6-5
clone_size: NA
cdr3_aa: CASSSQAPYEQYF

j_call: TRBJ2-3
v_call: TRBV19
clone_size: NA
cdr3_aa: CASSPRGGPNTDTQYF

j_call: TRBJ2-1
v_call: TRBV10-1
clone_size: NA
cdr3_aa: CASSGSEKTGNSYNEQFF

j_call: TRBJ1-4
v_call: TRBV10-2
clone_size: medium-sized
cdr3_aa: CASSEHSYDNEKLFF

j_call: TRBJ2-3
v_call: TRBV7-2
clone_size: NA
cdr3_aa: CASSLPKHTQYF

j_call: TRBJ1-1
v_call: TRBV30
clone_size: NA
cdr3_aa: CAWSVTRAFGSEAFF

j_call: TRBJ2-5
v_call: TRBV7-9
clone_size: NA
cdr3_aa: CASSLTSGRSETQYF